This T cell receptor (beta chain) was recovered during a study of beta chain features in type 1 diabetes. Study as a whole: Across all samples, fewer than 140 million sorted cells were examined. General study results and limits: People with Type 1 diabetes carried modestly yet significantly shorter TCRB CDR3s in all four CD4+ subsets.

Comments on this clone: The antigen remains undetermined. The junction shows a germline mismatch at one end, possibly a read error.

Sequenced material consisted of expressed TCRB transcripts (all of the isolated RNA was reverse transcribed). Sequenced by immunoSEQ multiplex PCR; TCRdb stores in-frame clones only, minus some. The table has approximately 470,000 clones, 30% seen once. Germline V lookup: CDR1 SGHAT, CDR2 FQNNGV. The CDR3 sequence is 16 residues long. Sequences were obtained from naive CD4+ T cells from blood. This chain links TRBV11-2 with TRBJ2-2, with TRBD2 matching 7 bases. The receptor was derived from a man aged 18 to 30 in good health. The CDR3 spells CASSLRGSANIGELFF. The DNA for the CDR3 is TGTGCCAGCAGCTTGCGCGGGAGTGCTAACATCGGGGAGCTGTTTTTT.